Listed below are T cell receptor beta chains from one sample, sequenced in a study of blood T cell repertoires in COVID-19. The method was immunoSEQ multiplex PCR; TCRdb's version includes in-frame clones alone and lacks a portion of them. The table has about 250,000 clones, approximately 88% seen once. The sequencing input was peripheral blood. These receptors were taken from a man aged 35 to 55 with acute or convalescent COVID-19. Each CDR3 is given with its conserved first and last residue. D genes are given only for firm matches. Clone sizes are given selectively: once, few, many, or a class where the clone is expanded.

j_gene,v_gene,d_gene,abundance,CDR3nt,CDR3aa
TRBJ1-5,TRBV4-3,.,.,TGCGCCAGCAGCCATCCCTCTCCACCTAGGGAGGGCAATCAGCCCCAGCATTTT,CASSHPSPPREGNQPQHF
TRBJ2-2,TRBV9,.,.,TGTGCCAGCAGCGTAGGGCCCGGGGGGCGCGACACCGGGGAGCTGTTTTTT,CASSVGPGGRDTGELFF
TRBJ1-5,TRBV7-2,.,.,TGTGCCAGCAGCTTGCCAGGGATTGGGAATCAGCCCCAGCATTTT,CASSLPGIGNQPQHF
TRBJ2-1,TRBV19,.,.,TGTGCCAGTACCCGGACAAATGAGCAGTTCTTC,CASTRTNEQFF
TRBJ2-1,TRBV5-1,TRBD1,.,TGCGCCAGCAGCATTGGGACAGGGAGGGGTGAGCAGTTCTTC,CASSIGTGRGEQFF
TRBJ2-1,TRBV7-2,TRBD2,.,TGTGCCAGCTACCGGGAGGTTGTGATGAATGAGCAGTTCTTC,CASYREVVMNEQFF
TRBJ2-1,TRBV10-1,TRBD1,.,TGCGCCAGCAGCAACAGGGGCAATGAGCAGTTCTTC,CASSNRGNEQFF
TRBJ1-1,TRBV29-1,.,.,TGCAGCGTTGGAAACGGTAGGGGGACTGAAGCTTTCTTT,CSVGNGRGTEAFF
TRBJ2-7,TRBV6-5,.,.,TGTGCCAGCAGTTACCAGGGACACCACGAGCAGTACTTC,CASSYQGHHEQYF
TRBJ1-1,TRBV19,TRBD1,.,TGTGCCAGTAGTATCAACAGGGGTGGGAACACTGAAGCTTTCTTT,CASSINRGGNTEAFF
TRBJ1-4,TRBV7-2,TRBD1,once,TGTGCCAGCAGGTCGGGCAGGGGGGACACTTTAGAAAAACTGTTTTTT,CASRSGRGDTLEKLFF
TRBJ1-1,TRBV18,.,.,TGTGCCAGCTCTTGGGGTAGCGACACTGAAGCTTTCTTT,CASSWGSDTEAFF
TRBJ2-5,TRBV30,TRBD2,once,TGTGCCTGGAGTGTCGGGCTAGCGGAAGAGACCCAGTACTTC,CAWSVGLAEETQYF
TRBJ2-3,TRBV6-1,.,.,TGTGCCAGCAGTGTAGCGGCTAGCACAGATACGCAGTATTTT,CASSVAASTDTQYF
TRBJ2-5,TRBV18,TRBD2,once,TGTGCCAGCTCACCAATGGCGGGAGTAGGAGAGACCCAGTACTTC,CASSPMAGVGETQYF
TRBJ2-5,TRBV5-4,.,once,TGTGCCAGCAGCCCGCGAGCTAGTATAGAGACCCAGTACTTC,CASSPRASIETQYF
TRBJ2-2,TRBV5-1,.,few,TGCGCCAGCAGCTTGGGACAAAACACCGGGGAGCTGTTTTTT,CASSLGQNTGELFF
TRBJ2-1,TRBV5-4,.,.,TGTGCCAGCAGCCTCGACTTTGCGGACAATGAGCAGTTCTTC,CASSLDFADNEQFF
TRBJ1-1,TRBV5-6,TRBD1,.,TGTGCCAGCAGCTTGGCCGGACAGGGTGTAGAAGCTTTCTTT,CASSLAGQGVEAFF
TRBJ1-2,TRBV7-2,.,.,TGTGCCAGCAGCTTAGACCCAGGGTCGCATGGCTACACCTTC,CASSLDPGSHGYTF
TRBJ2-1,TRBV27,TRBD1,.,TGTGCCAGCAGTTTATCGACAGGGGGCGCCTACAATGAGCAGTTCTTC,CASSLSTGGAYNEQFF
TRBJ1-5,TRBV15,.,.,TGTGCCACCAGCAGGGCCGGGGTTGGAAATCAGCCCCAGCATTTT,CATSRAGVGNQPQHF
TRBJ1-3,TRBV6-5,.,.,TGTGCCAGCAGCCTACAGCCCGGCTCTGGAAACACCATATATTTT,CASSLQPGSGNTIYF
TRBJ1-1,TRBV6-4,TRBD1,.,TGTGCCAGCAGTCAGACAGGGGGCACTGAAGCTTTCTTT,CASSQTGGTEAFF
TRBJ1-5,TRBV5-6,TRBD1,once,TGTGCCAGCAGCTATAGTCTCGGACAGGGTTTAGAACAGCCCCAGCATTTT,CASSYSLGQGLEQPQHF
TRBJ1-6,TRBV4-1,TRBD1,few,TGCGCCAGCGGGGACAGGGTTAATTCACCCCTCCACTTT,CASGDRVNSPLHF